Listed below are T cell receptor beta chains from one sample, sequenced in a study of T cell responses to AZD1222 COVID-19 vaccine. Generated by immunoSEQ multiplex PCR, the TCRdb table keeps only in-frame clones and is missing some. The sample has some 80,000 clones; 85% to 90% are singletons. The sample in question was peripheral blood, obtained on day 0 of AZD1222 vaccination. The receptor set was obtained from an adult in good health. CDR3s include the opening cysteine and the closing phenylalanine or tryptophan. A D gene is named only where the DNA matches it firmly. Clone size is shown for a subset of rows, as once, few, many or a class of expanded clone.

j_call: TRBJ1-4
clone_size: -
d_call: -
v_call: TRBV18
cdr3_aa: CASSPPGAASTANEKLFF
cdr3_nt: TGTGCCAGCTCACCACCGGGGGCAGCCTCGACTGCTAATGAAAAACTGTTTTTT

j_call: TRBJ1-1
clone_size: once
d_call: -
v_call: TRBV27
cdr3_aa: CASSLAQAYKDTEAFF
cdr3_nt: TGTGCCAGCAGTTTGGCACAGGCCTATAAGGACACTGAAGCTTTCTTT

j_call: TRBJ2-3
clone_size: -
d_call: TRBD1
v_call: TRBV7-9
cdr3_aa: CASSLRQGAVDTQYF
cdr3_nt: TGTGCCAGCAGCTTGAGACAGGGGGCTGTAGATACGCAGTATTTT

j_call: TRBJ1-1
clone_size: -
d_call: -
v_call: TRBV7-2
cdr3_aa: CASSPFNTEAFF
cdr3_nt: TGTGCCAGCAGCCCCTTTAATACTGAAGCTTTCTTT

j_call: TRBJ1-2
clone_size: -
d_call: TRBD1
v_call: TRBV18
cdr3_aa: CASSHRDSNYGYTF
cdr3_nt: TGTGCCAGCTCTCACCGGGACAGTAACTATGGCTACACCTTC

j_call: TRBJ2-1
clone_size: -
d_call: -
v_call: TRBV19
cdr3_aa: CASSIRDWKSSYNEQFF
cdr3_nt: TGTGCCAGTAGTATTAGGGACTGGAAGAGCTCCTACAATGAGCAGTTCTTC

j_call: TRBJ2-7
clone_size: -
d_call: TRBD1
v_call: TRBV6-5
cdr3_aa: CASSYSDREGYEQYF
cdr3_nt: TGTGCCAGCAGTTACTCGGACAGGGAAGGCTACGAGCAGTACTTC

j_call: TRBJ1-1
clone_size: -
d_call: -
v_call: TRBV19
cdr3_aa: CASTQGGSMNTEAFF
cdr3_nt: TGTGCCAGTACCCAAGGGGGGTCTATGAACACTGAAGCTTTCTTT

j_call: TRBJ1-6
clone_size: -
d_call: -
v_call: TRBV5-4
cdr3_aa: CASSSASAYNSPLHF
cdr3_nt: TGTGCCAGCAGCTCAGCCTCAGCCTATAATTCACCCCTCCACTTT

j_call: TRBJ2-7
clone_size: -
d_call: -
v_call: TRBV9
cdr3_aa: CASSAGPDSSYEQYF
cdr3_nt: TGTGCCAGCAGCGCAGGGCCGGATAGCTCCTACGAGCAGTACTTC